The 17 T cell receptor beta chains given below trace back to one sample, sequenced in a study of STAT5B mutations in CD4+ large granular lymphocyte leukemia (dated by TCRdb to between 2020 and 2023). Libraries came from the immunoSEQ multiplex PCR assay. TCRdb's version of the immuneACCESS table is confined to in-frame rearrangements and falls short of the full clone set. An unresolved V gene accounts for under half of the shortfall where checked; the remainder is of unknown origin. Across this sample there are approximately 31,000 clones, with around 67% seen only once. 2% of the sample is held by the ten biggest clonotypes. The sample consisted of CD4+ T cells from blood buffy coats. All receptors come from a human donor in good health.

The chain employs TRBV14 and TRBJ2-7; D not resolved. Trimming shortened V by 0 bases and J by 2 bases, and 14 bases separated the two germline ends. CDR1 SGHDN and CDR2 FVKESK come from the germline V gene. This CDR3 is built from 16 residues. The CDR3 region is CASSQDDWAVTYEQYF. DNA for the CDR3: TGTGCCAGCAGCCAAGATGACTGGGCAGTGACCTACGAGCAGTACTTC. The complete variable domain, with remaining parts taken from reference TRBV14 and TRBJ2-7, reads EAGVTQFPSHSVIEKGQTVTLRCDPISGHDNLYWYRRVMGKEIKFLLHFVKESKQDESGMPNNRFLAERTGGTYSTLKVQPAELEDSGVYFCASSQDDWAVTYEQYFGPGTRLTVT.

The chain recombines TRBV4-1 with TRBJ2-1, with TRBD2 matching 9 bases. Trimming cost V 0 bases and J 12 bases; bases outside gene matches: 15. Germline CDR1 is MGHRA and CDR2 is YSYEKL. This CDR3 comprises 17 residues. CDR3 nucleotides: TGCGCCAGCAGCCAAGATAGGATTGAAGCGGGGGGCAGGGGGCAGTTCTTC. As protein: CASSQDRIEAGGRGQFF.

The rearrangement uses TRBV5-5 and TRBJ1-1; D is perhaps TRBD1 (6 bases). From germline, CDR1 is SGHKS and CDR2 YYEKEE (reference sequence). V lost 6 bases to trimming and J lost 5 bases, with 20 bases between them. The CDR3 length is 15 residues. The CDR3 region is CASNSELGGRTEAFF. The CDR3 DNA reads TGTGCCAGCAACTCCGAATTGGGGGGCCGGACTGAAGCTTTCTTT.

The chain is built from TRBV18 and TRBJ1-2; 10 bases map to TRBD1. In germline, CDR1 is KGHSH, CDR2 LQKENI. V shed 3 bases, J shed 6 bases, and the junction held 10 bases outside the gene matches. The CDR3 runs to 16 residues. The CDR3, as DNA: TGTGCCAGCTCACCCGAGACAGGGGGCTTTAAGGATGGCTACACCTTC. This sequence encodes CASSPETGGFKDGYTF.

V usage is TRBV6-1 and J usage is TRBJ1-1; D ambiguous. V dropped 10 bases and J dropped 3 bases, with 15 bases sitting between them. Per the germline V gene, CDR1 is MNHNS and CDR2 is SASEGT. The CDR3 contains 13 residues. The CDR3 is CANSAAGDTEAFF. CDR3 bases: TGTGCCAACTCCGCCGCGGGCGACACTGAAGCTTTCTTT.

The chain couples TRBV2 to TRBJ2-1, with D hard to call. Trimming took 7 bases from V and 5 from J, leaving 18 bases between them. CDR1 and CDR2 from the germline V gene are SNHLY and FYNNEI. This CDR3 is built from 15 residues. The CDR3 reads CASTLGVLWDNEQFF. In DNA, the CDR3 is TGTGCCAGCACCCTCGGAGTACTGTGGGACAATGAGCAGTTCTTC.

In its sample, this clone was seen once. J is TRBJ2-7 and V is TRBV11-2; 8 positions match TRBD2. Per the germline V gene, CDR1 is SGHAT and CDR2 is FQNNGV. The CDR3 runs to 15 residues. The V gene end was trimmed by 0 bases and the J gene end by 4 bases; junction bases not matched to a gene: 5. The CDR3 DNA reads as TGTGCCAGCAGCTTAGAGGTAGCGGGGTGGTACGAGCAGTACTTC. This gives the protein CASSLEVAGWYEQYF.

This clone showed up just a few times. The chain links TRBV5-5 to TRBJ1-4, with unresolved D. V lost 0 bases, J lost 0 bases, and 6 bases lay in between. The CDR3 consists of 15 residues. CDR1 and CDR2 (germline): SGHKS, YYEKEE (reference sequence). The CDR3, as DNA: TGTGCCAGCAGCTTGGGTGGGGCAACTAATGAAAAACTGTTTTTT. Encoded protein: CASSLGGATNEKLFF.

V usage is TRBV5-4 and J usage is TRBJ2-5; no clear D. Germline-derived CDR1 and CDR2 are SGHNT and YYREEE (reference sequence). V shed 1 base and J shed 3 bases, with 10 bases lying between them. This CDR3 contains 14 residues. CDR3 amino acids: CASSLYREEETQYF. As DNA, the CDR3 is TGTGCCAGCAGCTTGTATCGAGAGGAAGAGACCCAGTACTTC.

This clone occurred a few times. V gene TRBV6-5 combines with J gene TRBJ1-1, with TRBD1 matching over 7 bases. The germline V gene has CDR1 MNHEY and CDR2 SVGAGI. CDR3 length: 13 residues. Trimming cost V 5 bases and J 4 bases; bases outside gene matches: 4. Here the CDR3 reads CASSQQGTTEAFF. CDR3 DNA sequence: TGTGCCAGCAGTCAACAGGGGACCACTGAAGCTTTCTTT.

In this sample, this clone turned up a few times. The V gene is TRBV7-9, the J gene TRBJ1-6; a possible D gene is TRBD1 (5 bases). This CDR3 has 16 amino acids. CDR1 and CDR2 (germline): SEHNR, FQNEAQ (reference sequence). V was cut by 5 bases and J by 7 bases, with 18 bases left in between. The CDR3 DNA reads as TGTGCCAGCAGCCGAGGGCAGGGTTCGGCGAATTCACCCCTCCACTTT. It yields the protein CASSRGQGSANSPLHF.

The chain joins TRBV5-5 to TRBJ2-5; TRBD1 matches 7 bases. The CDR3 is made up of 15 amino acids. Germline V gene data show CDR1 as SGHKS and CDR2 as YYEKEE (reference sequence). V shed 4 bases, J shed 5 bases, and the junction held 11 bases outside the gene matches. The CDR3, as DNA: TGTGCCAGCAGCCCGACGGCGTCAGGGGGTGAGACCCAGTACTTC. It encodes CASSPTASGGETQYF.

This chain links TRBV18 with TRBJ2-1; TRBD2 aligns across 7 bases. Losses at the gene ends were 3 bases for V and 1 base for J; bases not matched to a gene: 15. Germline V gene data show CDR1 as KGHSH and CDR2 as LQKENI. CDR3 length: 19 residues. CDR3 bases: TGTGCCAGCTCACCTCCCGGGAAGGAGCGGGGTTTATCCTACAATGAGCAGTTCTTC. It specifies CASSPPGKERGLSYNEQFF.

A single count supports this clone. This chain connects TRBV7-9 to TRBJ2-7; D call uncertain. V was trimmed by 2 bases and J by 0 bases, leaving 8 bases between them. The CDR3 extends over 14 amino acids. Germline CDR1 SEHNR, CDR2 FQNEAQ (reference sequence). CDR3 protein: CASSLSITSYEQYF. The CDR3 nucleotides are TGTGCCAGCAGCTTAAGTATAACCTCCTACGAGCAGTACTTC. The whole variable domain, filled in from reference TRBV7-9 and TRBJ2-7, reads DTGVSQNPRHKITKRGQNVTFRCDPISEHNRLYWYRQTLGQGPEFLTYFQNEAQLEKSRLLSDRFSAERPKGSFSTLEIQRTEQGDSAMYLCASSLSITSYEQYFGPGTRLTVT.

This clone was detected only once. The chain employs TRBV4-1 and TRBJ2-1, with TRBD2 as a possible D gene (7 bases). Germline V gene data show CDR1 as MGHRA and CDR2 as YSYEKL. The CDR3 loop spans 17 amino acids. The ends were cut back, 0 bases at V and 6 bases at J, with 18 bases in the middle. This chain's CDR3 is CASSQDFGGHRVNEQFF. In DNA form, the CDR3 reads TGCGCCAGCAGCCAAGATTTCGGGGGGCATCGTGTCAATGAGCAGTTCTTC.

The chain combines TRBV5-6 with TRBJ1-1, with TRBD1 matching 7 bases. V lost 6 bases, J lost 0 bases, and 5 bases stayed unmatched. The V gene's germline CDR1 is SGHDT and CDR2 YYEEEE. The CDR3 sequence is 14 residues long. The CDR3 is CASTVTGLNTEAFF. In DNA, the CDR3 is TGTGCCAGCACTGTGACAGGGCTGAACACTGAAGCTTTCTTT.

CDR3 DNA sequence: TGTGCCAGCAGCTCGGGACTAGCGGGGGCCTCAGATACGCAGTATTTT. Residues: CASSSGLAGASDTQYF. V gene TRBV7-2 combines with J gene TRBJ2-3, with 14 bases identical to TRBD2. With 4 bases clipped from V and 4 bases from J, the junction kept 4 bases outside the gene matches. The CDR3 covers 16 residues. Germline V gives CDR1 SGHTA, CDR2 FQGNSA.